This TCR beta chain was profiled in a study of human T cells and chemical hapten exposure. In the source study's methods: Ranging from roughly 20,000 to 690,600, TCR counts per sample had a median value of around 90,000. TCRdb reanalysed the RACE reads using MiXCR and keeps one entry per CDR3 protein. It is TCRdb's table, rather than the study itself, that gives the V and J calls and clone size. The sample shows 80,000 or so distinct CDR3 sequences, about 10% of them seen only once. The CDR3 is made up of 14 amino acids. The germline V gene has CDR1 SGHVS and CDR2 FQNEAQ. V was pared by 1 base and J by 9 bases, with 12 bases between. Time point specified: patch test 1, 2 weeks after DPC sensitization. The treatment denotes: therapeutic diphenylcyclopropenone sensitization with weekly scalp DPC. The study drew its donors from alopecia patients who were 18 to 70 years old and suitable for DPC. Findings and caveats of the study: Controls had significantly fewer large CDR3 similarity clusters than were formed by expanded TCRs. Patch test score was positively correlated with the counts of TCRs that had expanded at PT1.

A note on this clonotype: Its target is unknown.

The clonotype comes from a woman aged 45-59 years with alopecia areata. Some clones in this sample may be carry-over from other donors' samples. The chain carries TRBV7-8 and TRBJ2-2; the D gene is possibly TRBD1 (5 bases). Sequences were derived from whole blood, sampled in connection with sensitization to the hapten diphenylcyclopropenone (DPC). This CDR3 reads CASSLETWGRELFF. As DNA, the CDR3 is TGTGCCAGCAGCTTAGAAACCTGGGGCCGGGAGCTGTTTTTT.